The T cell receptor (beta chain) described here comes from a study of T cells after yellow fever vaccination. Overall study: Preparation used SMART-Seq v4 Ultra Low Input for the low-cell-number fractions. Overall study results and limits: Contamination of FACS-sorted repertoires by abundant clonotypes from the bulk population could occur. The secondary response showed a weaker magnitude and a faster peak, day 5 versus 15.

This clonotype has only one observation. Its matching antigen is unknown. Synthesis of TCR cDNA relied on 5'RACE template switching, which attached a universal primer site and UMIs. In TCRdb, the 5' RACE reads were re-called with MiXCR into one record per CDR3 protein. The top ten hold 18% of the sample, which has hundreds of thousands of distinct CDR3 sequences, roughly a sixth seen once. This receptor was obtained from a young man who received the YFV17D yellow fever vaccine. The starting material was PBMCs, obtained before the yellow fever booster vaccination.

The chain's CDR3 is CASSLWQFDTEAFF. CDR3 nucleotide sequence: TGCGCCAGCAGCTTGTGGCAGTTTGACACTGAAGCTTTCTTT. The V gene is TRBV5-1, the J gene TRBJ1-1; D unresolved. There are 14 residues in the CDR3. Per germline, CDR1 SGHRS and CDR2 YFSETQ. V gave up 1 base and J gave up 3 bases, with 10 bases separating them.